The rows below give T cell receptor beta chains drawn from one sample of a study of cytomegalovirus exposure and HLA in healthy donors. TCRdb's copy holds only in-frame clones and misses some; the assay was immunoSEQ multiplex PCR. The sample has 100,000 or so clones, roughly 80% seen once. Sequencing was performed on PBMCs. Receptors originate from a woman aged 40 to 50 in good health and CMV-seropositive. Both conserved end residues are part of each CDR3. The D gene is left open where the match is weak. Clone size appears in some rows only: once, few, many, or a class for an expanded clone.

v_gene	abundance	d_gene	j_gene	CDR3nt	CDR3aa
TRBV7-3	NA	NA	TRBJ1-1	TGTGCCAGCAGCTTATCGGGTGGACAAACTGAAGCTTTCTTT	CASSLSGGQTEAFF
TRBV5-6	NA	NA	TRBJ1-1	TGTGCCAGCAGCCCCGCGGGGATCTGGACTGAAGCTTTCTTT	CASSPAGIWTEAFF
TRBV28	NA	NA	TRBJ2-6	TGTGCCAGCAGGGGACTTTCCCCGAGCGGGGCCAACGTCCTGACTTTC	CASRGLSPSGANVLTF
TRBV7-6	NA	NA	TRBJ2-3	TGTGCCAGCAGCTTAGCGGGCTCCACAGATACGCAGTATTTT	CASSLAGSTDTQYF
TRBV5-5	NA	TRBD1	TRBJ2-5	TGTGCCAGCAGCTTGTCGGTTGGATCAGGGGGAAGGGAGACCCAGTACTTC	CASSLSVGSGGRETQYF
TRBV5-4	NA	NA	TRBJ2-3	TGTGCCAGCAGCTTGTCAGGGAGCACAGATACGCAGTATTTT	CASSLSGSTDTQYF
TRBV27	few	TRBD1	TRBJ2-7	TGTGCCAGCATGACGACAGGGAACTCCTACGAGCAGTACTTC	CASMTTGNSYEQYF
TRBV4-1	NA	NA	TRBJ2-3	TGCGCCAGCAGCCAAGGCAAGGAGACCCCGCAGTATTTT	CASSQGKETPQYF
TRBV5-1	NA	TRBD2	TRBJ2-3	TGCGCCAGCAGCTTGGGACTAGCGGGAGCAGATACGCAGTATTTT	CASSLGLAGADTQYF
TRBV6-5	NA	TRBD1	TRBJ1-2	TGTGCCAGCAGCTCGACAGGGAGAGATGGCTACACCTTC	CASSSTGRDGYTF
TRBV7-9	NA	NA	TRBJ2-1	TGTTCCAGCAGTATAACGGGCGGGCCGGGTCAGTCTTCCATCAATGAGCAGTTCTTC	CSSSITGGPGQSSINEQFF
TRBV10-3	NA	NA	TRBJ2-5	TGTGCCATCAGAGGAGCGGGTCCGGGAGAGACCCAGTACTTC	CAIRGAGPGETQYF
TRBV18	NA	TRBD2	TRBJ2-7	TGTGCCAGCTCACGTGGCGGGAGGGCCTACGAGCAGTACTTC	CASSRGGRAYEQYF
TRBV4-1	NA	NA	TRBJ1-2	TGCGCCAGCAGCCAAGAGGTTTGGTCGGATCAGGGTTTGGGCTATGGCTACACCTTC	CASSQEVWSDQGLGYGYTF
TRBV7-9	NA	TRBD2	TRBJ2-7	TGTGCCAGCAGCCCTTTCCCCGCGGGGGACCACGAGCAGTACTTC	CASSPFPAGDHEQYF
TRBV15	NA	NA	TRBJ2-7	TGTGCCACCAGCAGAGAGTACGGTTTCCCCGAGCAGTACTTC	CATSREYGFPEQYF